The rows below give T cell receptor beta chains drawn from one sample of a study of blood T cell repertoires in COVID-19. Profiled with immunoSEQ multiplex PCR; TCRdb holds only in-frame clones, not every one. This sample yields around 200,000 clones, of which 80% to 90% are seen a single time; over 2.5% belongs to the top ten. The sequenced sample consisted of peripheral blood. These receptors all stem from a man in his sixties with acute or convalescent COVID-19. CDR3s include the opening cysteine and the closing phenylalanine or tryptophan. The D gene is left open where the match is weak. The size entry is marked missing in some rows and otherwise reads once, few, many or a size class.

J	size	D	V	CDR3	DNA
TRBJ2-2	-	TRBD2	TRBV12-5	CASGLASTSGITGELFF	TGTGCTAGTGGTTTGGCGTCGACTAGCGGGATCACCGGGGAGCTGTTTTTT
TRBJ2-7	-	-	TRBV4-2	CASSQDRRAGYEQYF	TGTGCCAGCAGCCAAGATAGGAGGGCCGGCTACGAGCAGTACTTC
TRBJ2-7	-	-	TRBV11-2	CASSPTSGKQYF	TGTGCCAGCAGCCCTACCTCCGGGAAGCAGTACTTC
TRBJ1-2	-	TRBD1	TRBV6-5	CASSQGQTYGYTF	TGTGCCAGCAGCCAGGGACAGACCTATGGCTACACCTTC
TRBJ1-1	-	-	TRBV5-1	CATQERGGGTNTEAFF	TGCGCCACCCAAGAGAGGGGAGGGGGTACTAACACTGAAGCTTTCTTT
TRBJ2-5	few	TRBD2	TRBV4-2	CASSPRTSGRQQETQYF	TGTGCCAGCAGTCCCCGGACTAGCGGGAGGCAACAAGAGACCCAGTACTTC
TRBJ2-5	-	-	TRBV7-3	CASSLTPSGWETQYF	TGTGCCAGCAGCTTAACGCCGAGCGGGTGGGAGACCCAGTACTTC
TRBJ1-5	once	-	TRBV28	CASSLVLGTTNQPQHF	TGTGCCAGCAGTTTAGTCCTGGGCACGACAAATCAGCCCCAGCATTTT
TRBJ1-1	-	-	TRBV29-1	CSVVRDMNTEAFF	TGCAGCGTTGTCAGGGACATGAACACTGAAGCTTTCTTT
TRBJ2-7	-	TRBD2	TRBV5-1	CASSLGGRSSYEQYF	TGCGCCAGCAGCTTGGGCGGGAGGAGCTCCTACGAGCAGTACTTC
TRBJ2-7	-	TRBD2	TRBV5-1	CASSQIERGFYEQYF	TGCGCCAGCAGCCAAATCGAGCGGGGCTTCTACGAGCAGTACTTC
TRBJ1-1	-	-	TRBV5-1	CASKTTGHTEAFF	TGCGCCAGCAAGACTACAGGGCACACTGAAGCTTTCTTT
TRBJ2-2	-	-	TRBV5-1	CASSLGSLTNTGELFF	TGCGCCAGCAGCTTGGGTAGCCTCACGAACACCGGGGAGCTGTTTTTT
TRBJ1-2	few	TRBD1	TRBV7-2	CASSLVTGESYGYTF	TGTGCCAGCAGCTTAGTTACAGGGGAGAGCTATGGCTACACCTTC
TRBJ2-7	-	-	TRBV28	CASSPRGAGDYEQYF	TGTGCCAGCAGTCCCCGCGGAGCGGGTGATTACGAGCAGTACTTC
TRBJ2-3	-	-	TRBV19	CASRGQGTDTQYF	TGTGCCAGTAGGGGGCAGGGAACAGATACGCAGTATTTT
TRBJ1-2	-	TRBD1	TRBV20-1	CSASPRDRNGYTF	TGCAGTGCTAGTCCCCGGGACAGGAATGGCTACACCTTC
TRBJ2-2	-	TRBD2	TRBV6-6	CASSPASGRANTGELFF	TGTGCCAGCAGTCCGGCTAGCGGGAGGGCAAACACCGGGGAGCTGTTTTTT
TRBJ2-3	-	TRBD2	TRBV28	CASSLGTSGDYTQYF	TGTGCCAGCAGTTTAGGTACTAGCGGGGACTATACGCAGTATTTT
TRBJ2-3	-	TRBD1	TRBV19	CASRTGQGANTQYF	TGTGCCAGTAGGACGGGACAGGGGGCAAATACGCAGTATTTT
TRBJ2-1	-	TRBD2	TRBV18	CASSLGTSGNNEQFF	TGTGCCAGCTCACTCGGGACTAGCGGTAACAATGAGCAGTTCTTC
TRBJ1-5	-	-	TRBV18	CASSFTGFGQPQHF	TGTGCCAGCTCTTTTACCGGGTTTGGACAGCCCCAGCATTTT
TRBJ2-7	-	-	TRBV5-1	CASSLGSSSLHSYEQYF	TGCGCCAGCAGCTTGGGGTCATCTAGCTTGCACTCCTACGAGCAGTACTTC
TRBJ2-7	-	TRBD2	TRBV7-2	CASRFGGSSYEQYF	TGTGCCAGCAGGTTCGGGGGGAGCTCCTACGAGCAGTACTTC
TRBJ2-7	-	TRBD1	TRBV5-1	CASTFGDRGEQYF	TGCGCCAGCACCTTCGGGGACAGGGGCGAGCAGTACTTC
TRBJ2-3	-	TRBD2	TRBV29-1	CSVVASGSADTQYF	TGCAGCGTTGTGGCTAGCGGGAGTGCAGATACGCAGTATTTT
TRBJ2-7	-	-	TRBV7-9	CASSSAGVASYEQYF	TGTGCCAGCAGCTCGGCCGGGGTAGCGTCGTACGAGCAGTACTTC
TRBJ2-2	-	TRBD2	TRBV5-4	CASSIGTSLNTGELFF	TGTGCCAGCAGTATCGGGACTAGTTTGAACACCGGGGAGCTGTTTTTT
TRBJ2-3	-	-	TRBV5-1	CASKAGIDTQYF	TGCGCCAGCAAAGCGGGTATAGATACGCAGTATTTT
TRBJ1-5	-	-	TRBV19	CASSIDLQPQHF	TGTGCCAGTAGTATAGATCTTCAGCCCCAGCATTTT
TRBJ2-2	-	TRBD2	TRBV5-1	CASTPPGASGRNTGELFF	TGCGCCAGCACTCCCCCTGGGGCTAGCGGGAGGAACACCGGGGAGCTGTTTTTT
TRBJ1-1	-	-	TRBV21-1	CASSKGGSNTEAFF	TGTGCCAGCAGCAAAGGAGGCTCGAACACTGAAGCTTTCTTT
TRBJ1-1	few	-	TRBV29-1	CSAMTTVMMNTEAFF	TGCAGCGCAATGACAACTGTAATGATGAACACTGAAGCTTTCTTT
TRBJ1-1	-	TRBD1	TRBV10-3	CAISEGTGNTEAFF	TGTGCCATCAGTGAGGGGACAGGGAACACTGAAGCTTTCTTT
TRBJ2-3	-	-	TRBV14	CASSPLRDTQYF	TGTGCCAGCAGCCCCCTGAGAGATACGCAGTATTTT
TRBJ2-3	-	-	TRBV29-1	CSVVEDTQYF	TGCAGCGTTGTCGAGGATACGCAGTATTTT
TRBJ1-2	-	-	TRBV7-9	CASSLALQAYTF	TGTGCCAGCAGCTTAGCGCTACAGGCCTACACCTTC